By sample fraction, the clone carrying this T cell receptor beta chain is large (0.1 to 1%). The antigen is unknown. The data are from a study of spatial heterogeneity in lung cancer. Study information: From matched bulk RNA-seq came a T cell module score, which showed a strong correlation with TCR transcript counts in tumor regions. A unique TCR and UMI combination showed up more than ten times in raw reads, on average. Notes on the study in general: Of tumor T cells, an estimated coverage of around 6.3% was reached for alpha chains and about 14% for beta chains. Expanded alpha and beta TCR counts within tumors tracked tumor mutation counts.

Indicated time point: sample taken at primary tumor resection. In each case, whole RNA from tumor, nontumor lung or frozen PBMC was sequenced unsorted. This CDR3 has 14 residues. The V gene lost 1 base and the J gene lost 8 bases, with 13 bases spanning the gap. Germline CDR1 and CDR2: LGHDT and YNNKEL (reference sequence). TCRdb fed the 5' RACE reads into MiXCR, producing one record per CDR3 protein. The table includes around 8,900 distinct CDR3 sequences, 2.9% detected once. The J gene is TRBJ2-3, the V gene TRBV3-1, with D possibly matching TRBD2 (6 bases). The sequencing used lung tumor tissue, collected at surgery. The TCR was taken from a male donor with early-stage non-small cell lung cancer. For the CDR3, the DNA is TGTGCCAGCAGCCAAGCCCAGCCGCGGGGTACGCAGTATTTT. Encoded protein: CASSQAQPRGTQYF.